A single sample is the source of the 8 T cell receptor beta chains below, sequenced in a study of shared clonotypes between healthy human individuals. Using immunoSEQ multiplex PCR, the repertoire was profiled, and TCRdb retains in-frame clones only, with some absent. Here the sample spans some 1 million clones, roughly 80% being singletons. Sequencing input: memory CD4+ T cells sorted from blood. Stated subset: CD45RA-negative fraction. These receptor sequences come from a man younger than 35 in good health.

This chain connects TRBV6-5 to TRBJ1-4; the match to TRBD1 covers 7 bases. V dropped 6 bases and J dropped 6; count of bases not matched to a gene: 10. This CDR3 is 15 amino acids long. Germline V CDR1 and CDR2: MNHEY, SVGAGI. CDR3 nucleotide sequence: TGTGCCAGCAGCCGACAGGGTATCTCGGATGAAAAACTGTTTTTT. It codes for CASSRQGISDEKLFF.

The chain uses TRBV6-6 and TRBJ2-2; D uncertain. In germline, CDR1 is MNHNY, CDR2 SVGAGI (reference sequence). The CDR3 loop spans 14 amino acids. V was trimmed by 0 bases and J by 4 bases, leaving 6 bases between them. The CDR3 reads CASSYSSVTGELFF. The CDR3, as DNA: TGTGCCAGCAGTTACTCGTCCGTCACCGGGGAGCTGTTTTTT.

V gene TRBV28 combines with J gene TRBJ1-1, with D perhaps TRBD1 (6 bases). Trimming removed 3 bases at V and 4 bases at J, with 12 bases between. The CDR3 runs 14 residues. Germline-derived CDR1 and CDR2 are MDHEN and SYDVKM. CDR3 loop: CASSFRGDGTEAFF. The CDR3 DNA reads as TGTGCCAGCAGTTTTAGGGGGGACGGCACTGAAGCTTTCTTT.

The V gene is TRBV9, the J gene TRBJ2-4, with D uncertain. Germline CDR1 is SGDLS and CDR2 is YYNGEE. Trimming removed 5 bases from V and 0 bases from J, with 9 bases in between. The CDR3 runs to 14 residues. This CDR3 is CASSVGLAKNIQYF. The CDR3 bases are TGTGCCAGCAGTGTCGGGCTAGCCAAAAACATTCAGTACTTC.

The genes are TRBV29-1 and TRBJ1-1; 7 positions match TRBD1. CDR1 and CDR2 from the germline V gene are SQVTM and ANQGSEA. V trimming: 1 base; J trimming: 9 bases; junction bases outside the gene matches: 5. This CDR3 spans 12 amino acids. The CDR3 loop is CSVEVTGLKAFF. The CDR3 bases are TGCAGCGTTGAAGTGACAGGGTTGAAAGCTTTCTTT.

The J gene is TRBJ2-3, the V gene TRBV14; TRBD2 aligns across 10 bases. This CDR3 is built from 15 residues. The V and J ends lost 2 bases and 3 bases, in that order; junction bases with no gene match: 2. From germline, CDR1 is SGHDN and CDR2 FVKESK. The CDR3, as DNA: TGTGCCAGCAGCCAACCTAGCGGGAGAACAGATACGCAGTATTTT. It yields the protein CASSQPSGRTDTQYF.

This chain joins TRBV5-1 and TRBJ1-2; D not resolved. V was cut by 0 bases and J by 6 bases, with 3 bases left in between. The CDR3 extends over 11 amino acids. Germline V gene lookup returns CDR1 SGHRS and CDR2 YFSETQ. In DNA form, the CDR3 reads TGCGCCAGCAGCTTGGTGGATGGCTACACCTTC. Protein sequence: CASSLVDGYTF.

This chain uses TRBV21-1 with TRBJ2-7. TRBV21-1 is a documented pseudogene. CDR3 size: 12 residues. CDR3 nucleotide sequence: TGTGCCAGCAGCAAATCGGGACCTAGGCGCCACTTC. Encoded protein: CASSKSGPRRHF.